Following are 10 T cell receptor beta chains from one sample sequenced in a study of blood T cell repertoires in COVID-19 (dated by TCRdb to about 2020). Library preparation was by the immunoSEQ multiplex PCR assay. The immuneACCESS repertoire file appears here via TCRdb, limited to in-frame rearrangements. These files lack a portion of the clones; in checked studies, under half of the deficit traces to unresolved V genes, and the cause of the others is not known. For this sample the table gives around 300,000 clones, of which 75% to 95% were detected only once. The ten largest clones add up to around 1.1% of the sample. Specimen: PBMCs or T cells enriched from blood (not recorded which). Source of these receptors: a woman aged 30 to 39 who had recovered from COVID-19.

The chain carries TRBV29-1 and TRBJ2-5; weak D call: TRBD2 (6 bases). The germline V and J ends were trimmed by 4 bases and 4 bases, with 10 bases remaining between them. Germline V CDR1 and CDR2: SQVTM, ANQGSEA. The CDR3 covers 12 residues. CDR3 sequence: CSVAEGRETQYF. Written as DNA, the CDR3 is TGCAGCGTTGCGGAGGGGCGAGAGACCCAGTACTTC.

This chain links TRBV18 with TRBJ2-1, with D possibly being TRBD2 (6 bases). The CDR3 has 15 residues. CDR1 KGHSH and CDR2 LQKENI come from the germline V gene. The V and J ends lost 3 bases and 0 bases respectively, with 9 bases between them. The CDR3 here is CASSPVLASYNEQFF. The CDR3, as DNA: TGTGCCAGCTCACCGGTACTAGCCTCCTACAATGAGCAGTTCTTC. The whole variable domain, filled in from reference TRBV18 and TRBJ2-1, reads NAGVMQNPRHLVRRRGQEARLRCSPMKGHSHVYWYRQLPEEGLKFMVYLQKENIIDESGMPKERFSAEFPKEGPSILRIQQVVRGDSAAYFCASSPVLASYNEQFFGPGTRLTVL.

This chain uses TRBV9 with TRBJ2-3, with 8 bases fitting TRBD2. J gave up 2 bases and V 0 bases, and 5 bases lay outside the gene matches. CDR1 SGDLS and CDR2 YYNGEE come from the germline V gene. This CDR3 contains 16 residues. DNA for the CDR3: TGTGCCAGCAGCGTAGGCAACGGGGGGGCCACAGATACGCAGTATTTT. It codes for CASSVGNGGATDTQYF.

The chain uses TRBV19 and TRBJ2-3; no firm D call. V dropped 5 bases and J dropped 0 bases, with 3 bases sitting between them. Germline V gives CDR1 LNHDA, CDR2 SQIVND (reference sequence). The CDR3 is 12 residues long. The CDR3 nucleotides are TGTGCCAGTAGTCGGAGCACAGATACGCAGTATTTT. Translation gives CASSRSTDTQYF.

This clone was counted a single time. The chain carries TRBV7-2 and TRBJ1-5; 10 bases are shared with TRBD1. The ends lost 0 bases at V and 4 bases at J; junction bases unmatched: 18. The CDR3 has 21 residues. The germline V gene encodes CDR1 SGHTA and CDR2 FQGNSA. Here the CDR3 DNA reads TGTGCCAGCAGCTTAGCGGAGGGACAGGGGTTAATTCCCCCCGAGAATCAGCCCCAGCATTTT. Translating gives CASSLAEGQGLIPPENQPQHF.

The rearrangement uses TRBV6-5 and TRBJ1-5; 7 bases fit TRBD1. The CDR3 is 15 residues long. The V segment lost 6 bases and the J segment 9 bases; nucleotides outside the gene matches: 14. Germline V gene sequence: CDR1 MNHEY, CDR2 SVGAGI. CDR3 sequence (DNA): TGTGCCAGCAGGCCCACAACAGGGGAGATTGGGCCCCAGCATTTT. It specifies CASRPTTGEIGPQHF.

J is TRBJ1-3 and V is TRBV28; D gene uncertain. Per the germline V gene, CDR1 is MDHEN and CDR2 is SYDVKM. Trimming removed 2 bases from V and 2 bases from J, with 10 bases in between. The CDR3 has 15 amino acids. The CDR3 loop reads CASSLVGLAGNTIYF. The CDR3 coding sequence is TGTGCCAGCAGTTTAGTGGGCTTAGCTGGAAACACCATATATTTT.

The CDR3, as DNA: TGTGCCAGCAGCGCCCAGGGGACAGATACGCAGTATTTT. As protein: CASSAQGTDTQYF. The chain links TRBV9 to TRBJ2-3; D might be TRBD1 (6 bases). This CDR3 is built from 13 residues. Germline V lookup: CDR1 SGDLS, CDR2 YYNGEE. V was trimmed by 3 bases and J by 3 bases, leaving 8 bases between them.

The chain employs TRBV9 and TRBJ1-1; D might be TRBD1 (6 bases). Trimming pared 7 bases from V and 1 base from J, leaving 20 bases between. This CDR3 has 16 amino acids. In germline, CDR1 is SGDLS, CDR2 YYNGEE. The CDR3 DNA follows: TGTGCCAGCGCATCCCCCCCGGGACAACCGAACACTGAAGCTTTCTTT. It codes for CASASPPGQPNTEAFF.

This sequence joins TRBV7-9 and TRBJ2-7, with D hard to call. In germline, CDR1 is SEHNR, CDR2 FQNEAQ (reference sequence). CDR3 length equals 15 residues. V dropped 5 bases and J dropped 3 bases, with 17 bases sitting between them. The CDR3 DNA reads TGTGCCAGCAGCCCGAGGCTAGGCGGAATCTACGAGCAGTACTTC. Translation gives CASSPRLGGIYEQYF.